These T cell receptor beta chains were read from a single sample in a study of CD8+ T cells in alopecia areata. TCRdb's copy holds only in-frame clones and misses some; the assay was immunoSEQ multiplex PCR. The sample yields about 180,000 clones, approximately 50% seen once. This specimen consisted of CD8+ T cells sorted from blood, obtained around week 54, from a patient treated with tofacitinib. The source of these receptors is a human donor with alopecia areata. The CDR3 runs from the conserved cysteine through the conserved F or W. Fields, in order: clone size, J gene, V gene, D gene, CDR3 protein, CDR3 DNA. A D gene is named only where the DNA matches it firmly. The size field is filled for only some rows; it gives once, few, many or a size class.

abundance: -; j_gene: TRBJ1-1; v_gene: TRBV6-5; d_gene: -; CDR3aa: CASSYPPRTGNTEAFF; CDR3nt: TGTGCCAGCAGTTACCCTCCAAGAACAGGGAACACTGAAGCTTTCTTT
abundance: few; j_gene: TRBJ2-1; v_gene: TRBV19; d_gene: -; CDR3aa: CASSIAGFTYNEQFF; CDR3nt: TGTGCCAGTAGTATAGCAGGGTTCACCTACAATGAGCAGTTCTTC
abundance: few; j_gene: TRBJ2-5; v_gene: TRBV6-6; d_gene: -; CDR3aa: CASVLDRTETQYF; CDR3nt: TGTGCCAGCGTTCTAGACCGCACAGAGACCCAGTACTTC
abundance: once; j_gene: TRBJ2-5; v_gene: TRBV13; d_gene: -; CDR3aa: CASSLTGEETQYF; CDR3nt: TGTGCCAGCAGCTTAACAGGAGAAGAGACCCAGTACTTC
abundance: -; j_gene: TRBJ2-5; v_gene: TRBV5-6; d_gene: -; CDR3aa: CASSTQLFHEQYF; CDR3nt: TGTGCCAGCAGCACGCAGCTTTTTCATGAGCAGTACTTC
abundance: few; j_gene: TRBJ2-3; v_gene: TRBV27; d_gene: -; CDR3aa: CASSLRQIADTQYF; CDR3nt: TGTGCCAGCAGTTTGAGGCAGATCGCCGATACGCAGTATTTT
abundance: -; j_gene: TRBJ1-5; v_gene: TRBV30; d_gene: -; CDR3aa: CAWSRANQPQHF; CDR3nt: TGTGCCTGGAGCAGGGCAAATCAGCCCCAGCATTTT
abundance: -; j_gene: TRBJ2-3; v_gene: TRBV7-2; d_gene: TRBD2; CDR3aa: CASFTSGAGTDTQYF; CDR3nt: TGTGCCAGCTTTACCAGCGGGGCGGGAACAGATACGCAGTATTTT
abundance: -; j_gene: TRBJ2-1; v_gene: TRBV9; d_gene: -; CDR3aa: CASSVGYNEQFF; CDR3nt: TGTGCCAGCAGCGTAGGATACAATGAGCAGTTCTTC
abundance: -; j_gene: TRBJ2-3; v_gene: TRBV30; d_gene: TRBD2; CDR3aa: CAWSVSWSGGGTDTQYF; CDR3nt: TGTGCCTGGAGTGTTTCTTGGAGCGGGGGGGGCACAGATACGCAGTATTTT
abundance: -; j_gene: TRBJ1-5; v_gene: TRBV7-2; d_gene: -; CDR3aa: CASSSAGSHQPQHF; CDR3nt: TGTGCCAGCAGCTCAGCAGGGAGTCATCAGCCCCAGCATTTT